This T cell receptor (beta chain) is drawn from a study of regulatory T cells in long-lasting Graves disease. The ends lost 5 bases at V and 0 bases at J; junction bases unmatched: 3. Germline V CDR1 and CDR2: SGHRS, YFSETQ. The CDR3 contains 14 residues. Time point in this sample: newly diagnosed GD, antithyroid drugs for less than 3 months. Generation of the TCR library employed RNA extracted from PBMCs. This clonotype has at least ten counts. Its antigen is currently unknown. HTBI primers from iRepertoire and Arm-PCR of CDR3 regions yielded the TCR beta libraries. Original methodology: Segment identification across samples yielded 50 to 80 TRBV and more than 11 TRBJ segments. MiXCR, applied by TCRdb to the multiplex PCR reads, yields one record per CDR3 protein. The V and J calls shown here were made by TCRdb, not taken from the authors' results. The sample consists of 550,000 to 650,000 distinct CDR3 sequences, roughly 16% of them appearing once.

General study results and limits: Favored gene segments in persistent disease were TRBV28, TRBJ1-2 and TRBJ2-5.

The data were also submitted as part of a second study, on T cells in Graves' hyperthyroidism and ophthalmopathy.

The chain is built from TRBV5-1 and TRBJ1-1; 8 positions agree with TRBD1. The source material was peripheral blood mononuclear cells (PBMCs), sampled at new diagnosis, from a patient treated with antithyroid drugs. This receptor was obtained from a young man with Graves disease. This CDR3 is CASRRTGMNTEAFF. The DNA of the CDR3 is TGCGCCAGCAGAAGGACAGGGATGAACACTGAAGCTTTCTTT.